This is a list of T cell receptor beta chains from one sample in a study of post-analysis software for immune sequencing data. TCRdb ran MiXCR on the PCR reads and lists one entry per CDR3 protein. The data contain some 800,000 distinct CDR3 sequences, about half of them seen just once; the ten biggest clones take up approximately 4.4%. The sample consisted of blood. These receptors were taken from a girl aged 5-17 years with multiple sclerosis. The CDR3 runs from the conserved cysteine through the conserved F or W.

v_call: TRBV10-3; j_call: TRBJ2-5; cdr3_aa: CAISRRAEETQYF
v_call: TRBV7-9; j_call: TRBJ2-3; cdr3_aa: CASSLGTQAFGDTQYF
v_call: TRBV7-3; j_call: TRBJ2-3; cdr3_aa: CASSLTGTGGSTDTQYF
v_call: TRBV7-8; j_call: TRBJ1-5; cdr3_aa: CASSQIGGRQPQHF
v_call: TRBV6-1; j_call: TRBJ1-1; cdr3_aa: CASTPDSLNTEAFF
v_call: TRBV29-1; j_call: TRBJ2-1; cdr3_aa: CSATTDRDNEQFF
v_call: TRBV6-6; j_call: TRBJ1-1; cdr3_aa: CASIRNTEAFF
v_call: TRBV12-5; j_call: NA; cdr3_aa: CASGFGTESGTYLYEQYF
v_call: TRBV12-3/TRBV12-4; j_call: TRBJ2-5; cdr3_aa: CASSLYRGETQHF
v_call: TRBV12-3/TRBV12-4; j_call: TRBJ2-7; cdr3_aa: CASSFSAAQREQYF
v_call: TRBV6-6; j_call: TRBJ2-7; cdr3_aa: CASSYRPSSYEQYF
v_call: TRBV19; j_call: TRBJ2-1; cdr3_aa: CASSISGRHEQFF
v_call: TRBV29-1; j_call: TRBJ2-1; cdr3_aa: CSVAPSLLNEQFF
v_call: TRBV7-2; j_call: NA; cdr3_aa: CASSSVGASSYEQYF
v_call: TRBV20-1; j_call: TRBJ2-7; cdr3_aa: CSARGYNAYEQYF
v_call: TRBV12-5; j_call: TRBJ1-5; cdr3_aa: CASGRGQVPNQPQHF
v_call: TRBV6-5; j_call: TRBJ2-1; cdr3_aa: CASSYSTSGRLYEQFF
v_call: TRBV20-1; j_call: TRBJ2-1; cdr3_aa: CSARVPGDLESYNEQFF
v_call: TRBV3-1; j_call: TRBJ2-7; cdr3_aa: CASSQVSSGSYEQYF
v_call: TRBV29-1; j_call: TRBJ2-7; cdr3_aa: CSALLDDSYEQYF
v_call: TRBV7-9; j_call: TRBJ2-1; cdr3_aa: CASTYIAGDRAEQFF
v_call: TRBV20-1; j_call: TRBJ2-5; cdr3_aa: CSAKGQGFQETQYF
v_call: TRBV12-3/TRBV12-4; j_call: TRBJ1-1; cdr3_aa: CASSFPQNTEAFF
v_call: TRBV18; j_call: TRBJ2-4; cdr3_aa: CASSRRDSGAKNIQYF
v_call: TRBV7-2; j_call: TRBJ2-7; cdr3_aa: CASSLAGLGRYEQYF
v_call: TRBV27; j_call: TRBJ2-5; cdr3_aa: CASSRKRGETQYF
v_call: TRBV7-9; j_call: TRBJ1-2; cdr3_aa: CASASGWTYGYTF
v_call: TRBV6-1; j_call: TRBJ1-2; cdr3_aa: CASSEAGAGGYYGYTF
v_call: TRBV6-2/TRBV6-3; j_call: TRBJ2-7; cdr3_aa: CASGRTGGYEQYF
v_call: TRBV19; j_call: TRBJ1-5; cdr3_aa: CASSIQAPGNQPQHF
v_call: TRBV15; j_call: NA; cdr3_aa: CATSTLTSGIRVEQYF
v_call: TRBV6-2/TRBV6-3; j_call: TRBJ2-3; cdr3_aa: CASSYTAGTDTQYF
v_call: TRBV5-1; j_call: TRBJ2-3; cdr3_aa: CASSLFAGGKDTQYF
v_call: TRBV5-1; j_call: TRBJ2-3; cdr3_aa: CASTLTGADTQYF
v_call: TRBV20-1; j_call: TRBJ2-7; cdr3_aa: CSATGDSFYEQYF
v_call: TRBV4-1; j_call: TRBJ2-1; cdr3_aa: CASSQVWGSRRNEQFF
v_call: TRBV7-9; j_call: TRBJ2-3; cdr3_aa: CASSLWDSRTDTQYF
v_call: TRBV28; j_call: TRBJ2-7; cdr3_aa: CASSPPVIAGGGEQYF
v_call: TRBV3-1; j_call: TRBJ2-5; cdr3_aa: CASSQVPSIAETQYF
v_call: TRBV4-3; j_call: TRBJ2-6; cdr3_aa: CASSRIGGTGANVLTF